This T cell receptor beta chain was recorded in a study of shared clonotypes between healthy human individuals. V lost 0 bases to trimming and J lost 3 bases, with 9 bases between them. The CDR3 is 14 amino acids. The germline V gene has CDR1 SGDLS and CDR2 YYNGEE. Using immunoSEQ multiplex PCR, the repertoire was profiled, and TCRdb retains in-frame clones only, with some absent. The sample includes about 530,000 clones, around 96% of them seen just once. Remarks on this clone: What it recognizes is unknown.

Healthy HIV-negative adults with no recent acute infections or vaccinations were recruited as donors. Study findings and constraints: Represented genetic and exposure-history diversity was restricted by having few donors.

Sequencing input: naive CD4+ T cells sorted from blood. Sample subset: CD45RA+ positively selected. The sequence was obtained from a woman under 40 in good health. The chain couples TRBV9 to TRBJ1-2; D is undetermined. DNA for the CDR3: TGTGCCAGCAGCGTAGAAATGCGTGACTATGGCTACACCTTC. Its translation: CASSVEMRDYGYTF.